This paragraph covers one T cell receptor (beta chain) sequence. Its antigen target is currently unknown. Qualities for individual bases were not recorded, and no much larger clone is one base off. This sample is part of a study of response to subunit inactivated influenza vaccine (dated by TCRdb to 2016 to 2019). A note on the overall study: Deep quantitative T cell receptor repertoire profiling was used in the study to track responses to a trivalent subunit inactivated influenza vaccine.

Receptors were amplified or captured by RT-PCR. The instrument given in TCRdb is Illumina HiSeq 2500. TCRdb cleaned the public reads at Q25 with fastp, built clones with MiXCR and kept in-frame beta chains. When rows share a CDR3 protein, they turn into one entry using the most common DNA and genes. This sample gives 800,000 or so distinct CDR3 sequences in total; 21% of them show up just once. In total, the top ten clones hold roughly 10% of the sample. The paper's findings and limits, for the study overall: It was suggested by the authors that each seasonal influenza vaccination may recruit only a limited number of new T cells.

From the cysteine up to the phenylalanine, the CDR3 has a length of 16 residues. The CDR3 DNA has 48 bases and is translated from base 1. As encoded in the germline V gene (reference sequence), CDR1 is DFQATT while CDR2 is SNEGSKA. V and J lose 5 bases and 2 bases, and a span of 21 bases separates them. The V and J segments used are TRBV20-1 and TRBJ2-5; a tentative D call is TRBD2 (6 bases match). The source material was PBMCs from blood, sampled approximately 5 days after vaccination. This clonotype was obtained from a man aged 45 to 65 who received an inactivated influenza vaccine. Donor details come from another sample of the same person, matched by shared clones. The CDR3 region reads CSAPPVIAEVQETQYF. The nucleotide sequence reads as follows: TGCAGTGCTCCTCCGGTGATAGCGGAGGTGCAAGAGACCCAGTACTTC.